One TCR beta chain is described in this entry. The sample belongs to a study of blood T cell repertoires in COVID-19. Produced via immunoSEQ multiplex PCR; TCRdb's table is partial and in-frame only. The top ten clones hold around 12% of a sample with 90,000 to 100,000 clones, about 85% of them seen once. Germline values: CDR1 LGHNA, CDR2 YNFKEQ. The CDR3 extends over 15 amino acids. V lost 1 base to trimming and J lost 4 bases; unmatched junction nucleotides: 3. Sequences were obtained from peripheral blood. J is TRBJ2-7 and V is TRBV4-2; 11 bases match TRBD2. The sequence was obtained from a human donor in a cohort sampled during active COVID-19. DNA of the CDR3: TGTGCCAGCAGCCAAGGGGGACTAGCGGCTTACGAGCAGTACTTC. Its translation: CASSQGGLAAYEQYF.